Listed below are T cell receptor beta chains from one sample, sequenced in a study of cytomegalovirus exposure and HLA in healthy donors. Using immunoSEQ multiplex PCR, the repertoire was profiled, and TCRdb retains in-frame clones only, with some absent. The sample includes 100,000 to 150,000 clones, about three quarters of them seen just once. The sequencing input was PBMCs. Receptors were obtained from a young man in good health and CMV-seronegative. CDR3s include the opening cysteine and the closing phenylalanine or tryptophan. A D gene is named only where the DNA matches it firmly. Only part of the rows carry a size: once, few, many, or a class if the clone is expanded.

d_call: NA; j_call: TRBJ1-6; clone_size: NA; v_call: TRBV2; cdr3_nt: TGTGCCAGCAGGGGCAGGGCGAGGTCACCCCTCCACTTT; cdr3_aa: CASRGRARSPLHF
d_call: NA; j_call: TRBJ1-4; clone_size: NA; v_call: TRBV28; cdr3_nt: TGTGCCAGCAGTTTATTGCGGGCTAACGATGAAAAACTGTTTTTT; cdr3_aa: CASSLLRANDEKLFF
d_call: NA; j_call: TRBJ1-4; clone_size: NA; v_call: TRBV9; cdr3_nt: TGTGCCAGCAGCGTACTCGGGGCAGGGGATGTAACTAATGAAAAACTGTTTTTT; cdr3_aa: CASSVLGAGDVTNEKLFF
d_call: NA; j_call: TRBJ1-1; clone_size: NA; v_call: TRBV18; cdr3_nt: TGTGCCAGCTCACCGCAAGGGGCGTTGCGGAACACTGAAGCTTTCTTT; cdr3_aa: CASSPQGALRNTEAFF
d_call: NA; j_call: TRBJ1-1; clone_size: NA; v_call: TRBV18; cdr3_nt: TGTGCCAGCTCACCGGCGGGGGCGAACACTGAAGCTTTCTTT; cdr3_aa: CASSPAGANTEAFF
d_call: TRBD1; j_call: TRBJ1-3; clone_size: NA; v_call: TRBV10-3; cdr3_nt: TGTGCCATCAGTGAAATCGACAGGGGTCGGCGAAACACCATATATTTT; cdr3_aa: CAISEIDRGRRNTIYF
d_call: NA; j_call: TRBJ2-4; clone_size: once; v_call: TRBV5-1; cdr3_nt: TGCGCCAGCAGCGACAGGACGTCTAACATTCAGTACTTC; cdr3_aa: CASSDRTSNIQYF
d_call: NA; j_call: TRBJ2-2; clone_size: NA; v_call: TRBV7-7; cdr3_nt: TGTGCCAGCAGCCCGAGACCCGGGGGTAGAGAAACCGGGGAGCTGTTTTTT; cdr3_aa: CASSPRPGGRETGELFF
d_call: NA; j_call: TRBJ1-3; clone_size: NA; v_call: TRBV5-4; cdr3_nt: TGTGCCAGCAGCTTGGCCCCCCGGGGGGCGCAGAACACCATATATTTT; cdr3_aa: CASSLAPRGAQNTIYF
d_call: TRBD1; j_call: TRBJ1-4; clone_size: NA; v_call: TRBV27; cdr3_nt: TGTGCCAGCAGTTCCTCGGGACAGGGAGTAAAACTGTTTTTT; cdr3_aa: CASSSSGQGVKLFF
d_call: TRBD2; j_call: TRBJ2-3; clone_size: once; v_call: TRBV5-1; cdr3_nt: TGCGCCAGCAGCCCGAGACTAGCGGGAGTTCGTTCAGATACGCAGTATTTT; cdr3_aa: CASSPRLAGVRSDTQYF
d_call: TRBD1; j_call: TRBJ1-5; clone_size: NA; v_call: TRBV19; cdr3_nt: TGTGCCAGTACCCTGGGACAGAGTAATAGCAATCAGCCCCAGCATTTT; cdr3_aa: CASTLGQSNSNQPQHF
d_call: NA; j_call: TRBJ2-5; clone_size: NA; v_call: TRBV19; cdr3_nt: TGTGCCAGTAGTATAATCCCACGGGAGACCCAGTACTTC; cdr3_aa: CASSIIPRETQYF
d_call: NA; j_call: TRBJ2-3; clone_size: NA; v_call: TRBV5-1; cdr3_nt: TGCGCCAGCAGCTTGGTTGGGCGGGGCACAGATACGCAGTATTTT; cdr3_aa: CASSLVGRGTDTQYF
d_call: TRBD1; j_call: TRBJ1-2; clone_size: NA; v_call: TRBV10-2; cdr3_nt: TGCGCCAGCGATGGACAGGGGGCGCCGCCCTATGGCTACACCTTC; cdr3_aa: CASDGQGAPPYGYTF
d_call: TRBD1; j_call: TRBJ1-2; clone_size: once; v_call: TRBV28; cdr3_nt: TGTGCCAGCAGGGACTTGACAGGGAGAAACTATGGCTACACCTTC; cdr3_aa: CASRDLTGRNYGYTF
d_call: TRBD2; j_call: TRBJ2-7; clone_size: NA; v_call: TRBV5-1; cdr3_nt: TGCGCCAGCAGTTCAGGGACTAGCGGGACCTACGAGCAGTACTTC; cdr3_aa: CASSSGTSGTYEQYF
d_call: NA; j_call: TRBJ1-1; clone_size: once; v_call: TRBV18; cdr3_nt: TGTGCCAGCTCACCACCCCGGGCCGGGGACACTGAAGCTTTCTTT; cdr3_aa: CASSPPRAGDTEAFF
d_call: NA; j_call: TRBJ1-1; clone_size: NA; v_call: TRBV4-1; cdr3_nt: TGCGCCAGCAGCCAAGGGCTTTTGCTCACTGAAGCTTTCTTT; cdr3_aa: CASSQGLLLTEAFF
d_call: NA; j_call: TRBJ2-1; clone_size: NA; v_call: TRBV25-1; cdr3_nt: TGTGCCAGCAGTCGGATAGGGAGGGAGCAGTTCTTC; cdr3_aa: CASSRIGREQFF
d_call: TRBD1; j_call: TRBJ1-2; clone_size: once; v_call: TRBV5-1; cdr3_nt: TGCGCCAGCAGCTTGGGGGACAGCGGCAACTATGGCTACACCTTC; cdr3_aa: CASSLGDSGNYGYTF
d_call: TRBD1; j_call: TRBJ1-5; clone_size: NA; v_call: TRBV28; cdr3_nt: TGTGCCAGCAGGGACAGGGATTATAGCAATCAGCCCCAGCATTTT; cdr3_aa: CASRDRDYSNQPQHF
d_call: TRBD1; j_call: TRBJ1-2; clone_size: NA; v_call: TRBV7-6; cdr3_nt: TGTGCCATTACAGGGGGCGAGGTTCGAGGCTACACCTTC; cdr3_aa: CAITGGEVRGYTF
d_call: NA; j_call: TRBJ2-1; clone_size: NA; v_call: TRBV29-1; cdr3_nt: TGCAGCGCCGCCTTCCAAGGAGGCAATGAGCAGTTCTTC; cdr3_aa: CSAAFQGGNEQFF
d_call: NA; j_call: TRBJ2-1; clone_size: NA; v_call: TRBV5-1; cdr3_nt: TGCGCCAGCAGCTTGCTGTCCCCCGGGAATGAGCAGTTCTTC; cdr3_aa: CASSLLSPGNEQFF
d_call: NA; j_call: TRBJ1-4; clone_size: NA; v_call: TRBV27; cdr3_nt: TGTGCCAGCAGTTTGACATATTCAACTAATGAAAAACTGTTTTTT; cdr3_aa: CASSLTYSTNEKLFF
d_call: NA; j_call: TRBJ2-7; clone_size: NA; v_call: TRBV30; cdr3_nt: TGTGCCTGGAGTCGGGATGACAGGCGGGAGCAGTACTTC; cdr3_aa: CAWSRDDRREQYF
d_call: NA; j_call: TRBJ2-3; clone_size: NA; v_call: TRBV27; cdr3_nt: TGTGCCAGCAGTTCGACAGGTTTCACAGATACGCAGTATTTT; cdr3_aa: CASSSTGFTDTQYF
d_call: NA; j_call: TRBJ1-5; clone_size: once; v_call: TRBV5-1; cdr3_nt: TGCGCCAGCAGCTTTCAGGGTTTGGACAATCAGCCCCAGCATTTT; cdr3_aa: CASSFQGLDNQPQHF
d_call: NA; j_call: TRBJ1-5; clone_size: NA; v_call: TRBV9; cdr3_nt: TGTGCCAGCAGCGTAGCTGGGCAGGACAATCAGCCCCAGCATTTT; cdr3_aa: CASSVAGQDNQPQHF
d_call: TRBD1; j_call: TRBJ1-3; clone_size: NA; v_call: TRBV15; cdr3_nt: TGTGCCACCAGCAGGGGTGGGACAGGGGCTGGAGACACCATATATTTT; cdr3_aa: CATSRGGTGAGDTIYF
d_call: NA; j_call: TRBJ1-3; clone_size: few; v_call: TRBV19; cdr3_nt: TGTGCCAGTAGTATGATGACATCTGGAAACACCATATATTTT; cdr3_aa: CASSMMTSGNTIYF
d_call: NA; j_call: TRBJ2-5; clone_size: NA; v_call: TRBV7-3; cdr3_nt: TGTGCCAGCAGCCGCCTTACTGCAGAGACCCAGTACTTC; cdr3_aa: CASSRLTAETQYF
d_call: NA; j_call: TRBJ2-6; clone_size: NA; v_call: TRBV19; cdr3_nt: TGTGCCAGTAGTATAGTTAGCTCTGGGGCCAACGTCCTGACTTTC; cdr3_aa: CASSIVSSGANVLTF
d_call: TRBD1; j_call: TRBJ1-4; clone_size: few; v_call: TRBV7-9; cdr3_nt: TGTGCCAGCAGTTTCGACAGGGTTTCTGAAAAACTGTTTTTT; cdr3_aa: CASSFDRVSEKLFF
d_call: NA; j_call: TRBJ1-4; clone_size: NA; v_call: TRBV18; cdr3_nt: TGTGCCAGCTCACCGGTGTTGCAGGGAGGTCCCGCGACTAATGAAAAACTGTTTTTT; cdr3_aa: CASSPVLQGGPATNEKLFF
d_call: NA; j_call: TRBJ1-2; clone_size: NA; v_call: TRBV18; cdr3_nt: TGTGCCAGCTCACCACGCGGGATAAACTATGGCTACACCTTC; cdr3_aa: CASSPRGINYGYTF
d_call: NA; j_call: TRBJ1-1; clone_size: NA; v_call: TRBV30; cdr3_nt: TGTGCCAGAGGGGTTAGGGGGACTGAAGCTTTCTTT; cdr3_aa: CARGVRGTEAFF
d_call: NA; j_call: TRBJ2-7; clone_size: NA; v_call: TRBV27; cdr3_nt: TGTGCCTTCCTGGGGGACTTGGGGGAGCAGTACTTC; cdr3_aa: CAFLGDLGEQYF
d_call: NA; j_call: TRBJ1-5; clone_size: NA; v_call: TRBV28; cdr3_nt: TGTGCCAGCACCACCGGGGTGGGCCGGCAGCCCCAGCATTTT; cdr3_aa: CASTTGVGRQPQHF
d_call: NA; j_call: TRBJ2-1; clone_size: NA; v_call: TRBV7-6; cdr3_nt: TGTGCCAGCAGCTTAATCCAGGGGGGCTCCTACAATGAGCAGTTCTTC; cdr3_aa: CASSLIQGGSYNEQFF
d_call: NA; j_call: TRBJ1-1; clone_size: NA; v_call: TRBV6-5; cdr3_nt: TGTGCCAGCACCAAGATGGGGGCAAGGAACACTGAAGCTTTCTTT; cdr3_aa: CASTKMGARNTEAFF
d_call: NA; j_call: TRBJ1-2; clone_size: NA; v_call: TRBV4-3; cdr3_nt: TGCGCCAGCAGCCAAGCTGGAAGGGGCGAGGGCTACACCTTC; cdr3_aa: CASSQAGRGEGYTF
d_call: NA; j_call: TRBJ1-2; clone_size: NA; v_call: TRBV28; cdr3_nt: TGTGCCAGCAGTTTAGGGGCGGCCCCCGCCTTC; cdr3_aa: CASSLGAAPAF
d_call: TRBD2; j_call: TRBJ2-3; clone_size: NA; v_call: TRBV4-2; cdr3_nt: TGTGCCAGCAGCCAAGATCATGGGGGAGGGCCCTTAGATACGCAGTATTTT; cdr3_aa: CASSQDHGGGPLDTQYF